Sequencing of this T cell receptor (beta chain) was carried out in a study of cytomegalovirus exposure and HLA in healthy donors. This CDR3 is 16 amino acids long. The germline V gene has CDR1 MNHNS and CDR2 SASEGT. The V gene lost 2 bases and the J gene lost 6 bases, with 14 bases spanning the gap. With 60 Vbeta and 13 Jbeta primers, the PCR was carried out. Generated by immunoSEQ multiplex PCR, the TCRdb table keeps only in-frame clones and is missing some. This sample has around 90,000 clones, with just under 80% found just once. This chain uses TRBV6-1 with TRBJ1-6; unclear D gene. Sample: PBMCs. The receptor was derived from a man aged 30-40 years in good health and CMV-seronegative. Here the CDR3 DNA reads TGTGCCAGCAGTGAATCCACCGCCGTTAGTAATTCACCCCTCCACTTT. Its translation is CASSESTAVSNSPLHF.